The entry that follows covers one TCR beta chain sequence. Its specificity is not known. Assay used: immunoSEQ multiplex PCR; TCRdb lists only in-frame clones, some missing. The sample contains 48,000 or so clones, approximately 80% of which appear only once. This entry belongs to a study of T cells in localized non-small cell lung cancer. Study-wide points: Out of the top 100 tumor clones, a median approximately 57 were seen in adjacent lung.

This clonotype was sampled from a man aged 40 to 69 with stage I squamous cell lung carcinoma. This specimen consisted of peripheral blood, obtained before any cancer treatment.

CDR3 in amino acids: CSADRPEAFF. The CDR3 bases are TGCAGTGCTGACCGACCAGAAGCTTTCTTT. This chain joins TRBV20-1 and TRBJ1-1; D is undetermined. V was trimmed by 5 bases and J by 8 bases, leaving 9 bases between them. The CDR3 length is 10 residues. Germline lookup yields CDR1 DFQATT and CDR2 SNEGSKA (reference sequence).